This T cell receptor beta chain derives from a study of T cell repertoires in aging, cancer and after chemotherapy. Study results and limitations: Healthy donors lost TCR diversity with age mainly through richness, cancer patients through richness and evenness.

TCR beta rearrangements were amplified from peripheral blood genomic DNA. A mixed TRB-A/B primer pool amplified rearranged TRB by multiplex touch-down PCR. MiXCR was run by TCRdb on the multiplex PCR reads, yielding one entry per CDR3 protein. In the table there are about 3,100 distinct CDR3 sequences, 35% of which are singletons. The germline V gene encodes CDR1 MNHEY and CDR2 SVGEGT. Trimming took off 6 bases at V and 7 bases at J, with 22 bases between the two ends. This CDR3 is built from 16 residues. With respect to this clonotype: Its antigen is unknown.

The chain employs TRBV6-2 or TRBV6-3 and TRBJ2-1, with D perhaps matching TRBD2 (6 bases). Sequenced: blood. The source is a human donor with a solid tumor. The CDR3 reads CASRTTVWPRENEQFF. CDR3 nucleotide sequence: TGTGCCAGCAGGACCACCGTTTGGCCGCGGGAAAATGAGCAGTTCTTC.